This TCR beta chain was sequenced for a study of blood T cell repertoires in COVID-19 (dated by TCRdb to 2018 to 2021). With regard to the full study: The collaborator samples originated in the United States, Italy and Spain and spanned the acute and convalescent phases of COVID-19. The material from the prospective study consisted of cDNA or gDNA derived from T cells, B-cell-depleted T cells, or PBMCs. Subjects who had been exposed to COVID-19, were actively infected with it, or had recovered from it provided the deeply sampled blood TCRbeta repertoires that made up the dataset. The repertoires were made available in a free public database intended to serve as a resource for research on the immune response to SARS-CoV-2. Samples came from the ongoing ImmuneRACE study (first 160 participants) plus 1,254 subjects from 6 global collaborators. A de-identified subject ID, COVID-19 status, age in years and sex were almost always included in the sample metadata. Where HLA class I and class II types were available, the types were taken from metadata supplied by the sample provider, not from assay-based typing. Study-wide conclusions, independent of this receptor: The quantity of clinical and demographic metadata differed by source and by participant and was supplied without curation.

Taken from cysteine to phenylalanine, the CDR3 has 15 residues. Only the CDR3 portion is preserved as DNA: 45 bases, with reading frame beginning at the first base. V is pared back by 4 bases and J by 5 bases, with 18 bases lying between the germline termini. From the germline V gene (reference sequence), CDR1 is SGHNT and CDR2 is YYREEE. On this clone itself: Its antigen remains unidentified. No much larger clone exists at a distance of one base, and base qualities are not known.

In Seattle, one collaborating source enrolled patients while the infection was active and tracked those patients longitudinally over the course of disease. Each collaborating institution followed its own protocols to collect whole blood in K2EDTA tubes. For TCRbeta analysis, collaborators shipped samples in one of three forms: frozen whole blood, isolated PBMCs, or DNA extracted from either of those sample types. TCRbeta CDR3 regions were amplified from genomic DNA using the immunoSEQ Assay, a bias-controlled multiplex PCR. In the authors' own workflow: The number of nucleated cells in each sample was estimated from the amplification of reference gene primers within the assay. To quantify the absolute abundance of each unique TCRbeta CDR3 rearrangement, sequence reads were collapsed and filtered. For each sample, productive Simpson clonality was calculated as the square root of Simpson's diversity index across productive rearrangements. The immuneACCESS repertoire file appears here via TCRdb, limited to in-frame rearrangements. These files lack a portion of the clones; in checked studies, under half of the deficit traces to unresolved V genes, and the cause of the others is not known. Clone size and the V and J calls come from that table; the DNA yielded D and trimming. The sample profile shows fewer than 60,000 clones; approximately 85% of them were found once. The ten largest clones add up to 26% of the sample.

The source material was peripheral blood. The chain couples TRBV5-4 to TRBJ1-1; a weak D assignment points to TRBD1 (5 bases agree). The TCR originated in a woman of 80 years or more with COVID-19, enrolled during active disease. The CDR3 protein sequence reads: CASSPRGGAVTEAFF. Here is the DNA: TGTGCCAGCAGCCCCCGTGGAGGGGCGGTTACTGAAGCTTTCTTT.